These 27 T cell receptor beta chains originate from one sample sequenced in a study of blood T cells in healthy people across ages. For the second PCR, which ran for about 6 to 11 cycles, a sample-barcoded 5' primer and a J-beta primer mix were used. TCRdb reprocessed the 5' RACE reads with MiXCR, giving one entry per CDR3 protein. This table holds 550,000 to 800,000 distinct CDR3 sequences, roughly 21% found once. Sequences were obtained from blood. The origin of the receptors is a man between 65 and 85 years old in good health.

This clonotype was seen a handful of times. The V call is TRBV11-2, the J call TRBJ2-3; D remains unclear. Germline V lookup: CDR1 SGHAT, CDR2 FQNNGV. Trimming took off 2 bases at V and 2 bases at J, with 11 bases between the two ends. The CDR3 has 15 residues. CDR3 region: CASSLSPLPTDTQYF. CDR3 in DNA: TGTGCCAGCAGCTTATCCCCACTGCCCACAGATACGCAGTATTTT. Full variable domain (missing parts from reference TRBV11-2 and TRBJ2-3): EAGVAQSPRYKIIEKRQSVAFWCNPISGHATLYWYQQILGQGPKLLIQFQNNGVVDDSQLPKDRFSAERLKGVDSTLKIQPAKLEDSAVYLCASSLSPLPTDTQYFGPGTRLTVL.

This clonotype was counted only a few times. The chain employs TRBV5-1 and TRBJ1-6, with D maybe TRBD1 (6 bases). Germline-derived CDR1 and CDR2 are SGHRS and YFSETQ. The length of the CDR3 is 17 residues. V lost 2 bases and J lost 5, with 17 bases in between. In DNA, the CDR3 is TGCGCCAGCAGCTTCCAACCAGGGGACGCAAATAATTCACCCCTCCACTTT. The encoded protein is CASSFQPGDANNSPLHF.

In this sample, this clonotype turned up a few times. The chain employs TRBV3-1 and TRBJ2-3; 13 positions match TRBD2. Germline V gene data show CDR1 as LGHDT and CDR2 as YNNKEL (reference sequence). V was pared by 1 base and J by 11 bases, with 6 bases of the junction left unmatched. This CDR3 region has 15 residues. The CDR3 loop reads CASSQAGLAGERQYF. The CDR3 DNA follows: TGTGCCAGCAGCCAAGCCGGACTAGCGGGAGAACGGCAGTATTTT.

The V call is TRBV12-3 or TRBV12-4, the J call TRBJ2-5; D is perhaps TRBD1 (5 bases). This CDR3 is 15 amino acids long. Trimming cost V 4 bases and J 3 bases, with 15 bases left between them. The CDR3 DNA sequence: TGTGCCAGCAGTTCTCCTCCTAGGGGCGAAGAGACCCAGTACTTC. It codes for CASSSPPRGEETQYF.

DNA for the CDR3: TGTGCCAGCAGCTTAACGGGAGCAACCTACAATGAGCAGTTCTTC. Encoded protein: CASSLTGATYNEQFF. The V gene is TRBV7-2, the J gene TRBJ2-1, with D maybe TRBD2 (6 bases). Germline values: CDR1 SGHTA, CDR2 FQGNSA. The V end lost 2 bases, the J end lost 2 bases, and 10 bases lay between the germline ends. This CDR3 is built from 15 residues.

This clonotype was recorded a few times. The rearrangement links TRBV3-1 to TRBJ2-5, with D perhaps matching TRBD2 (6 bases). The J call could be wrong; TRBJ2-1 is a better fit for the DNA end. The CDR3 covers 15 residues. Per germline, CDR1 LGHDT and CDR2 YNNKEL (reference sequence). CDR3 loop: CASSQDSASVDEQFF. The CDR3 DNA is TGTGCCAGCAGCCAAGATTCGGCTAGCGTAGATGAGCAGTTCTTC.

This chain joins TRBV10-3 and TRBJ2-5; TRBD2 aligns across 11 bases. The CDR3 is made up of 14 amino acids. Trimming at V came to 10 bases and at J to 11 bases, leaving 15 bases not matched to a gene. Per germline, CDR1 ENHRY and CDR2 SYGVKD. In DNA, the CDR3 is TGTGCCACCATAGCGGGAGGGCCAAGATGGGAGCAGTACTTC. It translates to CATIAGGPRWEQYF.

The gene calls are TRBV5-1 and TRBJ2-5, with D perhaps assigned TRBD1 or TRBD2 (5 bases each). With 4 bases removed from V and 5 bases from J, the gap between germline ends came to 15 bases. The CDR3 contains 14 residues. Germline lookup yields CDR1 SGHRS and CDR2 YFSETQ. CDR3 DNA: TGCGCCAGCAGCCCGTCGCTAGAGGGGGAGACCCAGTACTTC. This encodes CASSPSLEGETQYF.

In this sample, this clonotype turned up a few times. The chain links TRBV4-3 to TRBJ2-1; tentative D call: TRBD2 (6 bases). Germline CDR1 and CDR2: LGHNA and YSLEER. The CDR3 contains 15 residues. Deletions cut 0 bases from V and 5 bases from J, with 11 bases between. The CDR3 DNA reads as TGCGCCAGCAGCCAAGACCAGCGGGCCCACAATGAGCAGTTCTTC. Encoded protein: CASSQDQRAHNEQFF.

The rearrangement links TRBV2 to TRBJ2-6, with D possibly matching TRBD1 (6 bases). The V gene lost 8 bases and the J gene lost 0 bases, with 11 bases spanning the gap. The germline V gene has CDR1 SNHLY and CDR2 FYNNEI. CDR3 length: 15 residues. This CDR3 reads CASQTGSSGANVLTF. The CDR3, as DNA: TGTGCCAGCCAGACAGGTTCCTCTGGGGCCAACGTCCTGACTTTC.

This clonotype turned up a few times. The CDR3 region is CSASETIRGKQFF. In nucleotides, the CDR3 is TGCAGTGCTAGCGAAACGATCAGGGGAAAGCAGTTCTTC. The V call is TRBV20-1, the J call TRBJ2-5; D is perhaps TRBD1 (6 bases). With the DNA end fitting TRBJ2-1 better, the J assignment may be wrong. The CDR3 is 13 amino acids. Germline lookup yields CDR1 DFQATT and CDR2 SNEGSKA (reference sequence).

J is TRBJ2-1 and V is TRBV9, with 7 bases fitting TRBD2. With 4 bases clipped from V and 0 bases from J, the junction kept 7 bases outside the gene matches. CDR1 is SGDLS, CDR2 YYNGEE, per germline. This CDR3 has 16 residues. DNA for the CDR3: TGTGCCAGCAGCCTTTACGGGAGGAACTCCTACAATGAGCAGTTCTTC. Its protein product is CASSLYGRNSYNEQFF. The complete variable domain, with remaining parts taken from reference TRBV9 and TRBJ2-1, reads DSGVTQTPKHLITATGQRVTLRCSPRSGDLSVYWYQQSLDQGLQFLIQYYNGEERAKGNILERFSAQQFPDLHSELNLSSLELGDSALYFCASSLYGRNSYNEQFFGPGTRLTVL.

The chain recombines TRBV29-1 with TRBJ2-7; possibly TRBD2 for D (5 bases). This CDR3 contains 13 residues. V was pared by 7 bases and J by 0 bases, with 13 bases between. The germline V gene has CDR1 SQVTM and CDR2 ANQGSEA. CDR3 sequence (DNA): TGCAGCGGGAGCGGAGGTTCCTCCTACGAGCAGTACTTC. Its translation is CSGSGGSSYEQYF.

The chain couples TRBV3-1 to TRBJ2-7, with TRBD1 matching over 8 bases. This CDR3 contains 13 residues. The germline V gene has CDR1 LGHDT and CDR2 YNNKEL (reference sequence). The junction had 4 bases not matched to a gene; V was cut back by 8 bases and J by 1 base. The CDR3 sequence is CASRDRTSYEQYF. CDR3 nucleotide sequence: TGTGCCAGCCGGGACAGGACTTCCTACGAGCAGTACTTC.

The V and J genes are TRBV6-1 and TRBJ2-5, with D perhaps given as TRBD1 or TRBD2 (5 bases each). The J call may be mistaken, given a closer DNA end match to TRBJ2-7. The CDR3 covers 16 residues. Germline values: CDR1 MNHNS, CDR2 SASEGT. The CDR3 spells CASSAAGTPGSYEQYF. The CDR3 nucleotides read TGTGCCAGCAGTGCCGCAGGGACCCCGGGCTCCTACGAGCAGTACTTC.

A word on this clonotype: At one end the junction does not follow the germline gene, possibly because of a read error. V is TRBV10-3 and J is TRBJ2-5; TRBD1 or TRBD2 may be the D gene (5 bases each). Germline values: CDR1 ENHRY, CDR2 SYGVKD. The CDR3 is 13 amino acids. The CDR3 DNA reads as TGTGCCATCGGGGACCCGAGGGCCAATGAGCAGCTCTTC. It translates to CAIGDPRANEQLF.

The rearrangement uses TRBV7-9 and TRBJ1-4; D is ambiguous. Germline CDR1 SEHNR, CDR2 FQNEAQ (reference sequence). The ends were cut back, 6 bases at V and 6 bases at J, with 8 bases in the middle. This CDR3 comprises 12 residues. This CDR3 reads CASRGRDEKLFF. For the CDR3, the DNA is TGTGCCAGCAGGGGGAGAGATGAAAAACTGTTTTTT.

This clonotype appeared many times. J is TRBJ2-7 and V is TRBV6-2 or TRBV6-3, with D uncertain. Germline V CDR1 and CDR2: MNHEY, SVGEGT. The CDR3 length is 12 residues. Trimming shortened V by 0 bases and J by 7 bases, and 7 bases separated the two germline ends. The chain's CDR3 is CASSYSVGEQYF. For the CDR3, the DNA is TGTGCCAGCAGTTACTCGGTCGGAGAGCAGTACTTC.

The chain is built from TRBV7-2 and TRBJ1-4; D unresolved. This CDR3 has 17 amino acids. Germline CDR1 is SGHTA and CDR2 is FQGNSA. Trimming cost V 4 bases and J 6 bases, with 21 bases left between them. The CDR3 DNA is TGTGCCAGCAGCTCCTCTCCCCCGGAGTTTGGCGATGAAAAACTGTTTTTT. Translation gives CASSSSPPEFGDEKLFF.

This clonotype was seen more than once but under ten times. The rearrangement links TRBV5-5 to TRBJ2-5; D is uncertain. CDR3 length: 16 amino acids. CDR1 is SGHKS, CDR2 YYEKEE, per germline (reference sequence). Deletions cut 6 bases from V and 5 bases from J, with 23 bases between. The CDR3 here is CASKPVGQSFGETQYF. DNA of the CDR3: TGTGCCAGCAAGCCCGTTGGGCAGTCCTTTGGGGAGACCCAGTACTTC. The entire variable domain, with the rest obtained from reference TRBV5-5 and TRBJ2-5, is as follows: DAGVTQSPTHLIKTRGQQVTLRCSPISGHKSVSWYQQVLGQGPQFIFQYYEKEERGRGNFPDRFSARQFPNYSSELNVNALLLGDSALYLCASKPVGQSFGETQYFGPGTRLLVL.

The rearrangement joins TRBV20-1 to TRBJ2-7; the D gene is possibly TRBD2 (6 bases). The CDR3 has 16 amino acids. Trimming took 1 base from V and 2 from J, leaving 18 bases between them. Germline values: CDR1 DFQATT, CDR2 SNEGSKA (reference sequence). CDR3 region: CSARVPLATQTYEQYF. The CDR3 nucleotides read TGCAGTGCTAGAGTCCCCCTAGCGACCCAAACCTACGAGCAGTACTTC.

This clonotype was detected a few times. This chain connects TRBV5-1 to TRBJ2-5; 11 nucleotides match TRBD2. The J call is doubtful: the DNA matches TRBJ2-1 better. Per germline, CDR1 SGHRS and CDR2 YFSETQ. The CDR3 is made up of 14 amino acids. CDR3 protein: CASRELAGGHEQFF. CDR3 sequence (DNA): TGCGCCAGCAGGGAGCTAGCGGGAGGCCATGAGCAGTTCTTC.

This clonotype was seen a handful of times. At one boundary the junction diverges from the germline segment, which might be a read error. This chain joins TRBV5-1 and TRBJ2-7, with D possibly being TRBD2 (5 bases). The J call is in doubt because the DNA end fits TRBJ2-1 better. CDR1 is SGHRS, CDR2 YFSETQ, per germline. CDR3 size: 15 residues. DNA for the CDR3: TGCGCCAGCAGATTGGAGGTAGGGCCTGACCATGAGCAGTTCTTC. Translated: CASRLEVGPDHEQFF.

The rearrangement links TRBV18 to TRBJ1-1; tentative D call: TRBD1 (6 bases). The ends were cut back, 3 bases at V and 4 bases at J, with 18 bases in the middle. The CDR3 is 16 amino acids. From germline, CDR1 is KGHSH and CDR2 LQKENI. CDR3: CASSPYLQGMGTEAFF. Here the CDR3 DNA reads TGTGCCAGCTCACCCTATTTACAGGGCATGGGCACTGAAGCTTTCTTT.

A word on this clonotype: This may come from a read error, since a much larger clone is one base off. The rearrangement links TRBV6-1 to TRBJ2-2, with TRBD2 identical over 7 bases. Germline CDR1 MNHNS, CDR2 SASEGT. The CDR3 length is 15 residues. The DNA for the CDR3 is TGTGCCAGCAGTGTAGTGGGAGGGAACACCGGGGAGCTGCTTTTT. It is translated as CASSVVGGNTGELLF.

The J gene is TRBJ2-3, the V gene TRBV6-6, with no clear D. V gave up 0 bases and J gave up 6 bases, with 4 bases separating them. The CDR3 extends over 12 amino acids. CDR1 is MNHNY, CDR2 SVGAGI, per germline (reference sequence). The CDR3 reads CASSYSSDTQYF. CDR3 nucleotides: TGTGCCAGCAGTTACTCATCCGATACGCAGTATTTT.

This chain joins TRBV20-1 and TRBJ1-1, with D perhaps TRBD1 (6 bases). The CDR3 is 12 residues long. Trimming pared 6 bases from V and 5 bases from J, leaving 13 bases between. The germline gives CDR1 DFQATT, CDR2 SNEGSKA (reference sequence). The CDR3 region has the DNA TGCAGTGCGGAACAGGGAGGGACTGAAGCTTTCTTT. Translated, it gives CSAEQGGTEAFF.